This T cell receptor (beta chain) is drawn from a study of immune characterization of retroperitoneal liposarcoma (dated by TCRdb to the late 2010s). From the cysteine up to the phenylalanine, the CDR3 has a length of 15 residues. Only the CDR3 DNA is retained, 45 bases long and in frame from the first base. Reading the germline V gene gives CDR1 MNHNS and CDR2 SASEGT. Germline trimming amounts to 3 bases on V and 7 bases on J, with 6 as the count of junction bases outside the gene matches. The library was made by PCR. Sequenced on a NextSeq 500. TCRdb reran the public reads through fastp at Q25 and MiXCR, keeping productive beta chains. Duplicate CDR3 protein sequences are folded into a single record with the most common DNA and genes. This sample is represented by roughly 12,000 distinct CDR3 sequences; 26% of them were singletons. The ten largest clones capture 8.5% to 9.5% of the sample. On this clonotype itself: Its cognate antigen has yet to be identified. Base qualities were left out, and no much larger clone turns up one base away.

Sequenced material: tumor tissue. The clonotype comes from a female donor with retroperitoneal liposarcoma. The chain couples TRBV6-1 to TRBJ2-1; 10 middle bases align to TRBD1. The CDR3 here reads CASSDPPDRGNEQFF. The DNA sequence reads TGTGCCAGCAGTGATCCCCCGGACAGGGGGAATGAGCAGTTCTTC.